This TCR beta chain was found in a study of post-analysis software for immune sequencing data. Study findings and constraints: Comparison of patients with controls showed 4 to 6 TRBV segments more frequent in patients, TRBV5-6, TRBV5-1 and TRBV20-1 among them.

Details on this clonotype: Its matching antigen is unknown.

The CDR3 contains 16 residues. The V segment lost 1 base and the J segment 5 bases; nucleotides outside the gene matches: 8. The germline gives CDR1 SGHKS, CDR2 YYEKEE (reference sequence). cDNA libraries for TCR beta contained unique molecular identifiers. From the PCR reads, TCRdb called clonotypes with MiXCR, one entry per CDR3 protein. The table records a few hundred thousand distinct CDR3 sequences, under 55% of them present only once. The receptor was derived from a girl aged 5-17 years with multiple sclerosis. The sample comprised blood. This sequence joins TRBV5-5 and TRBJ2-5; 10 bases align to TRBD1. CDR3: CASSLHKTGGWETQYF. The CDR3 DNA sequence: TGTGCCAGCAGCTTGCACAAGACAGGGGGCTGGGAGACCCAGTACTTC.